This T cell receptor (beta chain) was sequenced in a study of identical twins. In this sample, this clonotype turned up a few times. A single record per CDR3 protein comes from TCRdb applying MiXCR to the 5' RACE reads. Among approximately 350,000 distinct CDR3 sequences, roughly an eighth were seen once, and the ten largest hold about 7%. CDR3 size: 15 residues. With 3 bases clipped from V and 3 bases from J, the junction kept 8 bases outside the gene matches. Per the germline V gene, CDR1 is MNHNS and CDR2 is SASEGT. These sequences were also reported in another study, on yellow fever vaccine responses in identical twins.

J is TRBJ2-7 and V is TRBV6-1; 7 nucleotides line up with TRBD1. What was sequenced was CD8+ T cells sorted from blood. This TCR came from a woman younger than 35 in good health. The CDR3, as DNA: TGTGCCAGCAGTGATCACAGGGGCCTCAACTACGAGCAGTACTTC. It is translated as CASSDHRGLNYEQYF.